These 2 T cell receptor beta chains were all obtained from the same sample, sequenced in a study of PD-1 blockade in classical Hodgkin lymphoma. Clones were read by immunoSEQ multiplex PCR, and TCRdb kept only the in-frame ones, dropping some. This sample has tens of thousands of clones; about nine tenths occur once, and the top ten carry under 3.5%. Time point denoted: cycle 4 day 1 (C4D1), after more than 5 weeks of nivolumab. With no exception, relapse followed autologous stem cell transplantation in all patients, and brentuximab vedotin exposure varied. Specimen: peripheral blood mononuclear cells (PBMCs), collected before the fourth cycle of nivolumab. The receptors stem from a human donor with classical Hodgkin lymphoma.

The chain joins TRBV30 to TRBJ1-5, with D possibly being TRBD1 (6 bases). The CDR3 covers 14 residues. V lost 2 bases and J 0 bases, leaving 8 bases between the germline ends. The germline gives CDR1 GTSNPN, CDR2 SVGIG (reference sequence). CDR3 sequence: CAWSNRVSNQPQHF. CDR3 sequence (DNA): TGTGCCTGGAGTAACAGGGTTAGCAATCAGCCCCAGCATTTT.

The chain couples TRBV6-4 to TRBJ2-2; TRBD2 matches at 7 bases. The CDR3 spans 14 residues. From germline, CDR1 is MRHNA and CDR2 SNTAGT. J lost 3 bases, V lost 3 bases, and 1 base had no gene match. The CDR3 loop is CASSDAGDTGELFF. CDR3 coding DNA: TGTGCCAGCAGTGATGCGGGGGACACCGGGGAGCTGTTTTTT.